The 19 T cell receptor beta chains in this list originate from one sample, sequenced in a study of blood T cell repertoires in COVID-19. Assay: immunoSEQ multiplex PCR; the TCRdb copy retains only in-frame clones and omits some. The sample holds 55,000 to 70,000 clones; about 80% are singletons and the top ten take roughly a fifth. The sequencing input was peripheral blood. These receptor sequences come from a woman between 55 and 75 years old with acute or convalescent COVID-19.

This clone has only a few counts. The chain has TRBV15 and TRBJ1-2, with D perhaps matching TRBD1 (5 bases). This CDR3 region has 15 residues. Germline-derived CDR1 and CDR2 are LNHNV and YYDKDF (reference sequence). V shed 8 bases and J shed 4 bases, with 20 bases lying between them. In DNA form, the CDR3 reads TGTGCCACCCTGGAGAACCCGGGGGACCGCTATGGCTACACCTTC. It codes for CATLENPGDRYGYTF.

This chain connects TRBV7-8 to TRBJ2-3, with 9 bases matching TRBD1. Germline V gene lookup returns CDR1 SGHVS and CDR2 FQNEAQ. The length of the CDR3 is 16 residues. The junction had 5 bases not matched to a gene; V was cut back by 4 bases and J by 0 bases. The CDR3 sequence is CASSSGTGFSTDTQYF. CDR3 DNA: TGTGCCAGCAGCTCCGGGACAGGGTTTAGCACAGATACGCAGTATTTT.

The V gene is TRBV15, the J gene TRBJ2-1, with 14 bases matching TRBD2. J was trimmed by 0 bases and V by 3 bases; bases with no gene match: 1. Germline CDR1 reads LNHNV; CDR2 reads YYDKDF (reference sequence). The CDR3 is 17 amino acids. For the CDR3, the DNA is TGTGCCACCAGCAGGGGGACTAGCGGGAGCTCCTACAATGAGCAGTTCTTC. It yields the protein CATSRGTSGSSYNEQFF.

The gene calls are TRBV27 and TRBJ1-6; D is perhaps TRBD1 (5 bases). V shed 3 bases and J shed 7 bases, with 25 bases lying between them. This CDR3 is built from 19 residues. Germline V gene data show CDR1 as MNHEY and CDR2 as SMNVEV (reference sequence). The CDR3 DNA follows: TGTGCCAGCAGTTTCGGAGCGTTTCTTGGAAAGGGGTCCAATTCACCCCTCCACTTT. Amino acid sequence: CASSFGAFLGKGSNSPLHF.

The V and J genes are TRBV4-3 and TRBJ1-2, with D possibly being TRBD1 (5 bases). The germline gives CDR1 LGHNA, CDR2 YSLEER. Trimming left V 9 bases short and J 6 bases short, with 17 bases between. The CDR3 runs to 13 residues. CDR3 amino acids: CASRTWGVDGYTF. CDR3 bases: TGCGCCAGTCGTACCTGGGGGGTAGATGGCTACACCTTC.

The chain employs TRBV19 and TRBJ1-2; D may be TRBD1 (5 bases). The CDR3 is 11 residues long. The ends were cut back, 8 bases at V and 8 bases at J, with 12 bases in the middle. Per the germline V gene, CDR1 is LNHDA and CDR2 is SQIVND (reference sequence). CDR3 loop: CASYGGEGYTF. CDR3 nucleotides: TGTGCCAGTTACGGAGGGGAAGGCTACACCTTC.

The sample holds one count of this clone. V and J are TRBV19 and TRBJ2-7; TRBD2 is a possible D gene (6 bases). There are 14 residues in the CDR3. Trimming shortened V by 5 bases and J by 7 bases, and 18 bases separated the two germline ends. Germline-derived CDR1 and CDR2 are LNHDA and SQIVND (reference sequence). CDR3 nucleotide sequence: TGTGCCAGTAGTCCGAGAGGAGGGGTGCGTGAGCAGTACTTC. It codes for CASSPRGGVREQYF.

The V call is TRBV7-9, the J call TRBJ2-3, with D possibly TRBD1 on 5 matching bases. Germline-derived CDR1 and CDR2 are SEHNR and FQNEAQ (reference sequence). V lost 5 bases and J 8 bases, leaving 14 bases between the germline ends. The CDR3 totals 13 residues. CDR3 bases: TGTGCCAGCAGCCTCGACAGTAGAGGTACGCAGTATTTT. Protein: CASSLDSRGTQYF. Full variable domain (rest looked up from reference TRBV7-9 and TRBJ2-3): DTGVSQNPRHKITKRGQNVTFRCDPISEHNRLYWYRQTLGQGPEFLTYFQNEAQLEKSRLLSDRFSAERPKGSFSTLEIQRTEQGDSAMYLCASSLDSRGTQYFGPGTRLTVL.

The chain recombines TRBV19 with TRBJ1-2, with TRBD1 as a possible D gene (5 bases). Trimming took 0 bases from V and 3 from J, leaving 11 bases between them. This CDR3 is 15 amino acids long. CDR1 is LNHDA and CDR2 is SQIVND in the germline V gene (reference sequence). CDR3 DNA: TGTGCCAGTAGTATAGACAGGGCACTGGACTATGGCTACACCTTC. It translates to CASSIDRALDYGYTF.

V gene TRBV7-2 combines with J gene TRBJ2-5; D is uncertain. V was shortened by 6 bases and J by 1 base, with 6 bases between the two germline ends. Germline CDR1 reads SGHTA; CDR2 reads FQGNSA. The CDR3 totals 12 residues. For the CDR3, the DNA is TGTGCCAGCAGTAGGAGCCAAGAGACCCAGTACTTC. Translated: CASSRSQETQYF.

The rearrangement joins TRBV18 to TRBJ2-7; a weak D match, TRBD1 (6 bases). With 2 bases removed from V and 5 bases from J, the gap between germline ends came to 7 bases. Germline V gives CDR1 KGHSH, CDR2 LQKENI. The CDR3 length is 12 residues. The CDR3 DNA reads as TGTGCCAGCTCACCAGGGGGCGACGAGCAGTACTTC. This translates into CASSPGGDEQYF.

J is TRBJ1-4 and V is TRBV7-8; TRBD1 aligns across 10 bases. With 5 bases clipped from V and 6 bases from J, the junction kept 6 bases outside the gene matches. This CDR3 has 15 residues. The V gene's germline CDR1 is SGHVS and CDR2 FQNEAQ. The CDR3 sequence is CASSADRGLDEKLFF. The CDR3, as DNA: TGTGCCAGCAGCGCCGACAGGGGGCTGGATGAAAAACTGTTTTTT.

This clone appeared a few times. The chain has TRBV27 and TRBJ1-2; weak D call: TRBD1 (6 bases). CDR1 and CDR2 from the germline V gene are MNHEY and SMNVEV (reference sequence). This CDR3 has 14 amino acids. Trimming cost V 6 bases and J 2 bases, with 13 bases left between them. The CDR3 reads CASSPRGGNYGYTF. In DNA form, the CDR3 reads TGTGCCAGCAGCCCCCGAGGGGGAAACTATGGCTACACCTTC.

This chain links TRBV6-4 with TRBJ2-3, with 7 nucleotides matching TRBD2. Germline V lookup: CDR1 MRHNA, CDR2 SNTAGT. V lost 2 bases to trimming and J lost 6 bases; unmatched junction nucleotides: 5. The length of the CDR3 is 14 residues. CDR3 region: CASSDRGEVDTQYF. The CDR3 DNA is TGTGCCAGCAGTGACCGGGGGGAGGTGGATACGCAGTATTTT.

The chain uses TRBV6-5 and TRBJ1-1; D is possibly TRBD1 (5 bases). This CDR3 has 15 residues. Trimming took off 7 bases at V and 1 base at J, with 16 bases between the two ends. Germline lookup yields CDR1 MNHEY and CDR2 SVGAGI. CDR3 protein: CASISPVGGNTEAFF. The CDR3 nucleotides read TGTGCCAGCATCTCTCCGGTCGGGGGGAACACTGAAGCTTTCTTT.

The chain combines TRBV5-1 with TRBJ1-6; D call uncertain. Trimming took off 2 bases at V and 6 bases at J, with 6 bases between the two ends. The CDR3 consists of 13 residues. The germline CDR1 and CDR2 sequences are SGHRS and YFSETQ. DNA for the CDR3: TGCGCCAGCAGCTTAGAGTTTAATTCACCCCTCCACTTT. Residues: CASSLEFNSPLHF.

This sequence joins TRBV20-1 and TRBJ2-5; 7 bases match TRBD2. Germline V gives CDR1 DFQATT, CDR2 SNEGSKA (reference sequence). The CDR3 sequence is 18 residues long. The ends lost 3 bases at V and 6 bases at J; junction bases unmatched: 22. CDR3 DNA sequence: TGCAGTGCTAGTTACCCCCTCCCAGCTAGCGGAGCCGCAAAGACCCAGTACTTC. Amino acids: CSASYPLPASGAAKTQYF.

This sequence joins TRBV2 and TRBJ2-1; TRBD2 aligns across 9 bases. Germline V CDR1 and CDR2: SNHLY, FYNNEI. Germline trimming cut 5 bases from V and 7 bases from J; bases unmatched to any gene: 6. The CDR3 spans 14 residues. The CDR3 DNA reads TGTGCCAGCAGTCGTGTACTAGCGGGTAATGAGCAGTTCTTC. Amino acids: CASSRVLAGNEQFF.

This clone was found once. The V gene is TRBV19, the J gene TRBJ2-3, with 12 bases identical to TRBD2. With 7 bases clipped from V and 3 bases from J, the junction kept 8 bases outside the gene matches. The CDR3 is 16 residues long. Germline CDR1 and CDR2: LNHDA and SQIVND (reference sequence). The CDR3 sequence is CASTRLAGGRTDTQYF. CDR3 sequence (DNA): TGTGCCAGTACCCGTCTAGCGGGGGGGCGGACAGATACGCAGTATTTT. The entire variable domain, with the rest obtained from reference TRBV19 and TRBJ2-3, is as follows: DGGITQSPKYLFRKEGQNVTLSCEQNLNHDAMYWYRQDPGQGLRLIYYSQIVNDFQKGDIAEGYSVSREKKESFPLTVTSAQKNPTAFYLCASTRLAGGRTDTQYFGPGTRLTVL.